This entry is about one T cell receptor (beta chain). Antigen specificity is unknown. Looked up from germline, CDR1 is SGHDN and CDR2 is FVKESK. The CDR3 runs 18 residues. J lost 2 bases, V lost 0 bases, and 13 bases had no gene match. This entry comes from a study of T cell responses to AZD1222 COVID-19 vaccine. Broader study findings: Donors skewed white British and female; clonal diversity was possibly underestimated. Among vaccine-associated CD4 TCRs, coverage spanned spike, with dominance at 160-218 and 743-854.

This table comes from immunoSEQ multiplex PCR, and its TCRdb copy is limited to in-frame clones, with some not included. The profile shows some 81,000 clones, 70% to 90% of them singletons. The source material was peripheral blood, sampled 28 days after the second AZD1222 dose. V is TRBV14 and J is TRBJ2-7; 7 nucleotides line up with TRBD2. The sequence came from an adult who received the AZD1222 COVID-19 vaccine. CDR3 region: CASSQDLLGTTSPYEQYF. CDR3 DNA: TGTGCCAGCAGCCAAGATCTGCTGGGGACTACTTCTCCCTACGAGCAGTACTTC.